This is a list of T cell receptor beta chains from one sample in a study of T cells in Graves' hyperthyroidism and ophthalmopathy. TCRdb re-derived calls from the multiplex PCR reads in MiXCR, one entry per CDR3 protein. The sample yields about 500,000 distinct CDR3 sequences, about a sixth seen once. The sequenced sample consisted of blood. These receptor sequences come from a woman younger than 30 with Graves' hyperthyroidism. Both conserved end residues are part of each CDR3. The order of the fields is V gene, J gene, clone size, D gene, CDR3 protein, CDR3 DNA. A D gene is named only where the DNA matches it firmly. Clone size, where shown, is once, few, many, or a class for clones that have expanded.

v_call: TRBV20-1
j_call: TRBJ1-1
clone_size: many
d_call: NA
cdr3_aa: CSARGQGGTEAFF
cdr3_nt: TGCAGTGCTAGGGGCCAGGGTGGTACTGAAGCTTTCTTT

v_call: TRBV7-8
j_call: TRBJ2-2
clone_size: NA
d_call: NA
cdr3_aa: CASSLYERWELFF
cdr3_nt: TGTGCCAGCAGCTTATATGAGCGGTGGGAGCTGTTTTTT

v_call: TRBV7-9
j_call: TRBJ2-1
clone_size: many
d_call: TRBD2
cdr3_aa: CASSLGGLGTNEQFF
cdr3_nt: TGTGCCAGCAGCTTAGGGGGACTAGGAACCAATGAGCAGTTCTTC

v_call: TRBV20-1
j_call: TRBJ2-5
clone_size: few
d_call: TRBD2
cdr3_aa: CSARDASGSSSMETRYF
cdr3_nt: TGCAGTGCTAGAGATGCTAGCGGGAGTAGTTCGATGGAGACCCGGTACTTC

v_call: TRBV20-1
j_call: TRBJ2-3
clone_size: many
d_call: NA
cdr3_aa: CSATDQAGTDTQYF
cdr3_nt: TGCAGTGCTACAGACCAGGCAGGCACAGATACGCAGTATTTT

v_call: TRBV2
j_call: TRBJ1-4
clone_size: NA
d_call: NA
cdr3_aa: CASNAGTTNENLFF
cdr3_nt: TGTGCCAGCAACGCAGGGACAACTAATGAAAACCTGTTTTTT

v_call: TRBV30
j_call: TRBJ1-1
clone_size: NA
d_call: TRBD1
cdr3_aa: CAWTQQGAPEAFF
cdr3_nt: TGTGCCTGGACCCAACAGGGGGCCCCTGAAGCTTTCTTT

v_call: TRBV20-1
j_call: TRBJ2-5
clone_size: once
d_call: TRBD2
cdr3_aa: CSAPRVAGGARETQYF
cdr3_nt: TGCAGTGCCCCCCGGGTAGCGGGGGGGGCGAGGGAGACCCAGTACTTC

v_call: TRBV6-1
j_call: TRBJ1-4
clone_size: many
d_call: TRBD1
cdr3_aa: CASSPTGGGPTNEKLFF
cdr3_nt: TGTGCCAGCAGCCCCACAGGGGGCGGACCAACTAATGAAAAACTGTTTTTT

v_call: TRBV7-9
j_call: TRBJ2-5
clone_size: NA
d_call: NA
cdr3_aa: CASSPTPWGGETQYF
cdr3_nt: TGTGCCAGCAGCCCAACCCCGTGGGGCGGAGAGACCCAGTACTTC

v_call: TRBV20-1
j_call: TRBJ2-1
clone_size: many
d_call: TRBD2
cdr3_aa: CSARDPSGSWEQFF
cdr3_nt: TGCAGTGCTAGAGATCCTAGCGGGAGCTGGGAGCAGTTCTTC

v_call: TRBV7-9
j_call: TRBJ1-1
clone_size: many
d_call: TRBD1
cdr3_aa: CASSLPTGGNTEAFF
cdr3_nt: TGTGCCAGCAGCTTGCCGACAGGGGGCAACACTGAAGCTTTCTTT

v_call: TRBV18
j_call: TRBJ2-3
clone_size: NA
d_call: TRBD1
cdr3_aa: CASSPWDRGDTDTQYF
cdr3_nt: TGTGCCAGCTCACCCTGGGACAGGGGGGACACAGATACGCAGTATTTT

v_call: TRBV4-3
j_call: TRBJ1-4
clone_size: once
d_call: NA
cdr3_aa: CASSQRQSNEKLFF
cdr3_nt: TGCGCCAGCAGCCAACGGCAGTCTAATGAAAAACTGTTTTTT

v_call: TRBV15
j_call: TRBJ1-6
clone_size: NA
d_call: NA
cdr3_aa: CATSRDRGEIIHF
cdr3_nt: TGTGCCACCAGCAGAGATCGGGGAGAGATCATCCACTTT

v_call: TRBV9
j_call: TRBJ1-3
clone_size: NA
d_call: NA
cdr3_aa: CASSVEGPGNTIYF
cdr3_nt: TGTGCCAGCAGCGTAGAGGGGCCCGGAAACACCATATATTTT

v_call: TRBV6-1
j_call: TRBJ2-7
clone_size: NA
d_call: NA
cdr3_aa: CASRDQGFHEQYF
cdr3_nt: TGTGCCAGCAGGGACCAGGGTTTCCACGAGCAGTACTTC

v_call: TRBV12-3/TRBV12-4
j_call: TRBJ2-5
clone_size: many
d_call: NA
cdr3_aa: CASKDRNQETQYF
cdr3_nt: TGTGCCAGTAAAGACAGGAATCAAGAGACCCAGTACTTC

v_call: TRBV6-4
j_call: TRBJ2-1
clone_size: NA
d_call: NA
cdr3_aa: CASSETVPSNEQFF
cdr3_nt: TGTGCCAGCAGTGAGACGGTTCCCAGCAATGAGCAGTTCTTC

v_call: TRBV25-1
j_call: TRBJ2-5
clone_size: few
d_call: NA
cdr3_aa: CASSADPPGRRETQYF
cdr3_nt: TGTGCCAGCAGTGCCGACCCACCGGGGCGGAGAGAGACCCAGTACTTC

v_call: TRBV30
j_call: TRBJ2-1
clone_size: few
d_call: NA
cdr3_aa: CAWRKRDYEQFF
cdr3_nt: TGTGCCTGGAGAAAGCGCGACTATGAGCAGTTCTTC

v_call: TRBV19
j_call: TRBJ2-7
clone_size: many
d_call: TRBD1
cdr3_aa: CASSTHLTGPYEQYF
cdr3_nt: TGTGCCAGTAGTACCCATCTGACAGGGCCCTACGAGCAGTACTTC

v_call: TRBV30
j_call: TRBJ1-5
clone_size: few
d_call: NA
cdr3_aa: CAWSGQDSNQPQHF
cdr3_nt: TGTGCCTGGAGTGGACAGGATAGCAATCAGCCCCAGCATTTT

v_call: TRBV12-3/TRBV12-4
j_call: TRBJ2-7
clone_size: many
d_call: NA
cdr3_aa: CASSLEGSGYEQYF
cdr3_nt: TGTGCCAGCAGTTTAGAAGGTAGCGGATACGAGCAGTACTTC

v_call: TRBV12-3/TRBV12-4
j_call: TRBJ2-1
clone_size: few
d_call: NA
cdr3_aa: CATALSDYNEQFF
cdr3_nt: TGTGCCACCGCACTTAGCGACTACAATGAGCAGTTCTTC

v_call: TRBV6-5
j_call: TRBJ1-1
clone_size: few
d_call: NA
cdr3_aa: CASSLQPPGLLNTEAFF
cdr3_nt: TGTGCCAGCAGTTTACAACCGCCGGGGCTCCTGAACACTGAAGCTTTCTTT

v_call: TRBV28
j_call: TRBJ1-5
clone_size: many
d_call: NA
cdr3_aa: CASSFLGDNQPQHF
cdr3_nt: TGTGCCAGCAGTTTTCTAGGGGACAATCAGCCCCAGCATTTT

v_call: TRBV19
j_call: TRBJ1-5
clone_size: many
d_call: NA
cdr3_aa: CASTIEGVSNQPQHF
cdr3_nt: TGTGCCAGTACCATAGAGGGGGTGAGCAATCAGCCCCAGCATTTT

v_call: TRBV12-3/TRBV12-4
j_call: TRBJ2-1
clone_size: many
d_call: TRBD1
cdr3_aa: CASTQSGQGALEQFF
cdr3_nt: TGTGCCAGCACCCAAAGCGGACAGGGGGCTCTTGAGCAGTTCTTC

v_call: TRBV18
j_call: TRBJ1-3
clone_size: many
d_call: NA
cdr3_aa: CASSLQGSGNTIYF
cdr3_nt: TGTGCCAGCTCACTCCAAGGATCTGGAAACACCATATATTTT

v_call: TRBV6-5
j_call: TRBJ1-4
clone_size: NA
d_call: NA
cdr3_aa: CASSYGGAGNEKLFF
cdr3_nt: TGTGCCAGCAGTTACGGCGGCGCAGGGAATGAAAAACTGTTTTTT

v_call: TRBV20-1
j_call: TRBJ2-3
clone_size: NA
d_call: NA
cdr3_aa: CSAQGEGTAADTQYF
cdr3_nt: TGCAGTGCCCAGGGAGAGGGGACGGCTGCAGATACGCAGTATTTT

v_call: TRBV20-1
j_call: TRBJ2-3
clone_size: many
d_call: TRBD2
cdr3_aa: CSARLAGGRSDTQYF
cdr3_nt: TGCAGTGCCAGACTAGCGGGGGGCCGGTCAGATACGCAGTATTTT

v_call: TRBV4-1
j_call: TRBJ1-5
clone_size: few
d_call: NA
cdr3_aa: CASSHGRGNNQPQHF
cdr3_nt: TGCGCCAGCAGCCATGGTAGGGGGAACAATCAGCCCCAGCATTTT

v_call: TRBV20-1
j_call: TRBJ1-6
clone_size: few
d_call: NA
cdr3_aa: CSAKAVSYNSPLHF
cdr3_nt: TGCAGTGCTAAGGCAGTCTCCTATAATTCACCCCTCCACTTT